This T cell receptor beta chain comes out of a study of OX40 agonist ivuxolimab in advanced cancers. Turning to the study itself: Ivuxolimab, an agonistic anti-OX40 (CD134) antibody, was given to patients. Of the patients, three showed partial responses, one with hepatocellular carcinoma and two with cutaneous melanoma. Patient treatment consisted of intravenous ivuxolimab administration every 2 weeks at 0.01 to 10 mg/kg.

Profiled with immunoSEQ multiplex PCR; TCRdb holds only in-frame clones, not every one. The data hold 60,000 to 75,000 clones, with over 75% observed a single time. Study results and caveats: Low normalized T-cell clonal expansion was also seen in some nonresponders.

Details on this clone: As yet, its antigen is unknown.

V was clipped by 3 bases and J by 4 bases, with 4 bases between them. The CDR3 has 13 residues. In germline, CDR1 is MDHEN, CDR2 SYDVKM. This chain joins TRBV28 and TRBJ2-6; D ambiguous. The TCR sequence derives from an adult with an advanced solid tumor such as melanoma, head and neck, liver or kidney cancer. The sequencing used CD4+ or CD8+ T cells sorted from blood, collected in a trial of the OX40 agonist ivuxolimab. The CDR3 loop is CASSFGGANVLTF. CDR3 DNA: TGTGCCAGCAGTTTCGGCGGGGCCAACGTCCTGACTTTC.